This TCR beta chain was sequenced for a study of blood T cell repertoires in COVID-19. Study as a whole: Samples taken during acute and convalescent COVID-19 were collected in the United States, Italy and Spain.

The Seattle patients, enrolled during active infection, were followed longitudinally. The ends were cut back, 5 bases at V and 5 bases at J, with 24 bases in the middle. This CDR3 comprises 17 residues. Germline V CDR1 and CDR2: MNHNY, SVGAGI (reference sequence). Methods used by the authors: From reference gene primer amplification, estimates of nucleated cell counts were derived. Repertoires were generated with immunoSEQ multiplex PCR, while TCRdb's copy carries only in-frame clones and drops some. The V and J calls and clone size come from that table; D and trimming were worked out from the DNA. Of a few hundred thousand clones listed, 90% are singletons.

This chain links TRBV6-6 with TRBJ1-1; D gene unclear. The sequence was obtained from a woman aged 40 to 50 with COVID-19, enrolled during active disease. Sequences were obtained from peripheral blood. The CDR3: CASSLRLSKVVLTEAFF. The CDR3 region has the DNA TGTGCCAGCAGTCTTAGACTTTCGAAGGTAGTCTTGACTGAAGCTTTCTTT.